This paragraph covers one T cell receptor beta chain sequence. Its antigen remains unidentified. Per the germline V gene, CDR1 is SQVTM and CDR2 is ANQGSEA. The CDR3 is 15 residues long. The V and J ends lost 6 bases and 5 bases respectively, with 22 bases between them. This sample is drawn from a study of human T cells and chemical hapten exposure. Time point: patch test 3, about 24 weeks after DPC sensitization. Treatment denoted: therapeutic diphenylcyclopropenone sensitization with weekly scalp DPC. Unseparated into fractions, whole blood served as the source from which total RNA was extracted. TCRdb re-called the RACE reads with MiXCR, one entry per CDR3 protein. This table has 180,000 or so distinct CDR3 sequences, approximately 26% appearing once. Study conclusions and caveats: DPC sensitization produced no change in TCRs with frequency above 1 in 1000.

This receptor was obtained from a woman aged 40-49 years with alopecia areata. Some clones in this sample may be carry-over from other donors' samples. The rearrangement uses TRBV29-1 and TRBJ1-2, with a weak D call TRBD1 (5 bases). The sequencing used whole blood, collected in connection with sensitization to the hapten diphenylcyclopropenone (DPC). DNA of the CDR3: TGCAGCGTCGGAGGGGAGGGGAGATTAGGGTATGGCTACACCTTC. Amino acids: CSVGGEGRLGYGYTF.